This T cell receptor (beta chain) was recovered during a study of lymphopenia after photon versus proton radiotherapy. Per the germline V gene, CDR1 is GTSNPN and CDR2 is SVGIG (reference sequence). Trimming took off 0 bases at V and 4 bases at J, with 9 bases between the two ends. The CDR3 runs to 13 residues. Profiling relied on immunoSEQ multiplex PCR, and the TCRdb table lists in-frame clones only, not all of them. The repertoire holds approximately 170,000 clones, with 70% to 90% as singletons. Many counts were recorded for this clone. V and J are TRBV30 and TRBJ1-1; no definite D call. The source material was peripheral blood, sampled from a patient treated with photon-based radiotherapy. The sequence was collected from a man aged 50 to 59 with gastric cancer. The CDR3 spells CAWSVRRFTEAFF. The CDR3 region has the DNA TGTGCCTGGAGTGTACGGCGGTTCACTGAAGCTTTCTTT.